One TCR beta chain is described in this entry. The junction and the germline gene differ at one end; a read error may be behind it. The source of the sample is a study of CD8+CD57+ T cells in acquired aplastic anemia. Before being chosen for sequencing, patients had shown CD8+CD57+ cell expansion by flow cytometry. The CDR3 sequence is 15 residues long. Per the germline V gene, CDR1 is SGHTA and CDR2 is FQGNSA. According to the study, genomic DNA was the template for TCR beta VDJ and CDR3 profiling. TCRdb re-derived calls from the reads in MiXCR, one entry per CDR3 protein. The sample lists roughly 250,000 distinct CDR3 sequences, more than 40% occurring once.

The V and J genes are TRBV7-2 and TRBJ2-1; TRBD2 agrees at 11 bases. The source of this sequence is a human donor with aplastic anemia. Sequencing input: sorted CD4+, CD8+, or CD8+CD57+ T cells (not recorded which) from PBMCs. The CDR3 protein is CASSLLAGGYNEQFF. The DNA for the CDR3 is TGCGCCAGCAGCTTGCTAGCGGGGGGCTACAATGAGCAGTTCTTC.